The next 18 T cell receptor beta chains were all read from a single sample in a study of blood T cell repertoires in COVID-19 (dated by TCRdb to the early 2020s). Libraries were constructed by the immunoSEQ multiplex PCR assay. TCRdb stores this immuneACCESS table with in-frame sequences only. Part of the clones is absent; in the studies checked, under half of the shortfall reflects unresolved V genes, and no reason is known for the rest. The sample has 30,000 to 40,000 clones on record, just over 90% of them singletons. The ten largest clonotypes hold roughly 1% of the sample. The sample comprised peripheral blood. The receptors shown here come from a male donor with active COVID-19.

V gene TRBV7-9 combines with J gene TRBJ1-4, with 7 bases aligning to TRBD1. CDR3 size: 14 residues. V lost 4 bases, J lost 3 bases, and 2 bases stayed unmatched. Germline CDR1 is SEHNR and CDR2 is FQNEAQ (reference sequence). This CDR3 is CASSYGTANEKLFF. CDR3 bases: TGTGCCAGCAGCTACGGGACAGCTAATGAAAAACTGTTTTTT. Combining the CDR3 with reference TRBV7-9 and TRBJ1-4 gives the whole variable domain DTGVSQNPRHKITKRGQNVTFRCDPISEHNRLYWYRQTLGQGPEFLTYFQNEAQLEKSRLLSDRFSAERPKGSFSTLEIQRTEQGDSAMYLCASSYGTANEKLFFGSGTQLSVL.

The V gene is TRBV6-1, the J gene TRBJ1-5; D is undetermined. Germline assignment: CDR1 MNHNS and CDR2 SASEGT. Trimming shortened V by 2 bases and J by 6 bases, and 8 bases separated the two germline ends. The CDR3 length is 13 residues. The chain's CDR3 is CASSEREAQPQHF. CDR3 DNA: TGTGCCAGCAGTGAACGGGAGGCTCAGCCCCAGCATTTT.

This sequence joins TRBV4-3 and TRBJ2-7; weak D call: TRBD1 (6 bases). The CDR3 covers 13 residues. Germline loops: CDR1 LGHNA, CDR2 YSLEER. Trimming pared 4 bases from V and 2 bases from J, leaving 9 bases between. The CDR3 is CASSPDRTYEQYF. The CDR3 region has the DNA TGCGCCAGCAGCCCGGACAGAACCTACGAGCAGTACTTC.

The genes are TRBV5-1 and TRBJ1-4; 9 bases fit TRBD1. In germline, CDR1 is SGHRS, CDR2 YFSETQ. The CDR3 sequence is 14 residues long. The trim removed 3 bases at V and 3 bases at J, leaving 0 bases unmatched. CDR3 amino acids: CASSWTGANEKLFF. CDR3 nucleotide sequence: TGCGCCAGCAGCTGGACAGGGGCTAATGAAAAACTGTTTTTT.

The V call is TRBV2, the J call TRBJ2-3; tentatively, D is TRBD2 (6 bases). Trimming shortened V by 4 bases and J by 0 bases, and 20 bases separated the two germline ends. Germline CDR1 is SNHLY and CDR2 is FYNNEI. The CDR3 loop spans 18 amino acids. The CDR3 region has the DNA TGTGCCAGCAGTGGGGGGGTTGGCGGGGTAACTAGCACAGATACGCAGTATTTT. Its translation is CASSGGVGGVTSTDTQYF.

J is TRBJ1-6 and V is TRBV7-2, with D possibly matching TRBD1 (5 bases). The CDR3 has 16 amino acids. V shed 3 bases and J shed 10 bases, with 19 bases lying between them. Germline CDR1 is SGHTA and CDR2 is FQGNSA. CDR3 coding DNA: TGTGCCAGCAGCTTGTGGGGGGAGAGGGCCGGATCACCCCTCCACTTT. This codes for CASSLWGERAGSPLHF.

The genes are TRBV11-2 and TRBJ2-1; D possibly corresponds to TRBD1 (6 bases). Germline lookup yields CDR1 SGHAT and CDR2 FQNNGV. This CDR3 spans 15 amino acids. Trimming cost V 4 bases and J 4 bases, with 14 bases left between them. The CDR3 here is CASSSNRVSYNEQFF. CDR3 bases: TGTGCCAGCAGCTCCAACAGGGTTTCGTACAATGAGCAGTTCTTC.

This clone is a singleton in its sample. The chain joins TRBV5-4 to TRBJ2-7, with TRBD1 as a possible D gene (6 bases). Germline assignment: CDR1 SGHNT and CDR2 YYREEE (reference sequence). The V and J ends lost 1 base and 3 bases respectively, with 17 bases between them. This CDR3 region has 16 residues. The CDR3 nucleotides are TGTGCCAGCAGCTTGTTTGGCAGGGGATTAGGCTACGAGCAGTACTTC. This gives the protein CASSLFGRGLGYEQYF.

The chain employs TRBV5-5 and TRBJ2-1; TRBD2 matches 8 bases. Trimming cost V 0 bases and J 4 bases; bases outside gene matches: 6. Germline lookup yields CDR1 SGHKS and CDR2 YYEKEE (reference sequence). This CDR3 region has 16 residues. CDR3 DNA: TGTGCCAGCAGCTTGGCCAGCGGGGGCCCGTACAATGAGCAGTTCTTC. Translating gives CASSLASGGPYNEQFF.

The chain links TRBV9 to TRBJ2-2; TRBD1 aligns across 8 bases. The CDR3 runs 16 residues. The V gene end was trimmed by 0 bases and the J gene end by 4 bases; junction bases not matched to a gene: 5. Per germline, CDR1 SGDLS and CDR2 YYNGEE. The CDR3 region is CASSVAITGGTGELFF. CDR3 DNA: TGTGCCAGCAGCGTAGCTATTACAGGGGGCACCGGGGAGCTGTTTTTT.

This rearrangement joins TRBV11-2 to TRBJ1-4; D uncertain. With 1 base removed from V and 2 bases from J, the gap between germline ends came to 8 bases. Germline V gene lookup returns CDR1 SGHAT and CDR2 FQNNGV. The CDR3 is 15 amino acids. CDR3 protein: CASSLVVGTNEKLFF. The CDR3 region has the DNA TGTGCCAGCAGCTTAGTGGTTGGCACTAATGAAAAACTGTTTTTT.

This chain links TRBV7-9 with TRBJ2-5, with D possibly TRBD2 on 6 matching bases. The CDR3 contains 14 residues. Trimming left V 3 bases short and J 5 bases short, with 13 bases between. CDR1 SEHNR and CDR2 FQNEAQ come from the germline V gene (reference sequence). As DNA, the CDR3 is TGTGCCAGCAGCTTGGCTCGGGACTCGGAGACCCAGTACTTC. Protein product: CASSLARDSETQYF.

The chain employs TRBV19 and TRBJ1-2, with D perhaps matching TRBD1 (5 bases). The CDR3 runs 13 residues. The germline V and J ends were trimmed by 4 bases and 5 bases, with 11 bases remaining between them. Germline V gene lookup returns CDR1 LNHDA and CDR2 SQIVND (reference sequence). The CDR3, as DNA: TGTGCCAGTAGTACCGCCGGGGGGTATGGCTACACCTTC. Translating gives CASSTAGGYGYTF.

The chain links TRBV9 to TRBJ1-2; tentatively, D is TRBD1 (6 bases). With 0 bases removed from V and 8 bases from J, the gap between germline ends came to 14 bases. Germline V gene sequence: CDR1 SGDLS, CDR2 YYNGEE. The CDR3 has 14 residues. CDR3 amino acids: CASSVGRAGDGYTF. The CDR3 coding sequence is TGTGCCAGCAGCGTAGGGCGGGCAGGGGACGGCTACACCTTC.

The chain has TRBV5-1 and TRBJ1-5; D not certain. The CDR3 has 14 amino acids. Germline CDR1 is SGHRS and CDR2 is YFSETQ. V lost 5 bases and J lost 0, with 9 bases in between. CDR3 residues: CASRETYSNQPQHF. CDR3 sequence (DNA): TGCGCCAGCAGAGAAACCTATAGCAATCAGCCCCAGCATTTT.

The V call is TRBV18, the J call TRBJ1-6; 8 bases are shared with TRBD1. With V trimmed by 3 bases and J by 9 bases, 7 bases remained unmatched. Germline CDR1 and CDR2: KGHSH and LQKENI. The CDR3 loop spans 15 amino acids. CDR3 region: CASSPALTGVSPLHF. CDR3 nucleotides: TGTGCCAGCTCACCGGCCTTGACAGGGGTTTCACCCCTCCACTTT.

The chain combines TRBV7-2 with TRBJ2-5; D ambiguous. Trimming shortened V by 3 bases and J by 5 bases, and 16 bases separated the two germline ends. This CDR3 region has 15 residues. CDR1 and CDR2 (germline): SGHTA, FQGNSA. The CDR3 coding sequence is TGTGCCAGCAGCTTCCGTGACCCGGGTCGGGAGACCCAGTACTTC. Protein sequence: CASSFRDPGRETQYF. Full variable domain (outside the CDR3, taken from reference TRBV7-2 and TRBJ2-5): GAGVSQSPSNKVTEKGKDVELRCDPISGHTALYWYRQSLGQGLEFLIYFQGNSAPDKSGLPSDRFSAERTGGSVSTLTIQRTQQEDSAVYLCASSFRDPGRETQYFGPGTRLLVL.

V and J are TRBV9 and TRBJ2-3, with D possibly matching TRBD1 (6 bases). From germline, CDR1 is SGDLS and CDR2 YYNGEE. The CDR3 loop spans 13 amino acids. Trimming stripped 6 bases from V and 2 bases from J, with 10 bases between. CDR3 sequence: CASTTGPTDTQYF. The CDR3 DNA reads as TGTGCCAGCACGACAGGACCCACAGATACGCAGTATTTT.